This is a list of T cell receptor beta chains from one sample in a study of T cell changes during pregnancy in multiple sclerosis. Clones were read by immunoSEQ multiplex PCR, and TCRdb kept only the in-frame ones, dropping some. The data show more than 95,000 clones, almost 95% seen once. The sequenced sample was peripheral blood, obtained after pregnancy. The receptors come from a female donor with multiple sclerosis, enrolled in a pregnancy study. Both conserved end residues are part of each CDR3. The D gene is left open where the match is weak. Rows may omit the clone size; those that give it use once, few, many or a size class.

CDR3 length,V gene,D gene,clone size,J gene,CDR3 DNA,CDR3 protein
21,TRBV5-1,TRBD2,NA,TRBJ2-4,TGCGCCAGCAGCTTGGCGGGGGCGGGGGGCTATTCGGATCTAGTCAAAAACATTCAGTACTTC,CASSLAGAGGYSDLVKNIQYF
18,TRBV5-1,TRBD2,NA,TRBJ2-6,TGCGCCAGCAGCCACAGGACTAGCGGGGGCTCTGGGGCCAACGTCCTGACTTTC,CASSHRTSGGSGANVLTF
12,TRBV29-1,TRBD1,NA,TRBJ2-5,TGCAGCGTACAGGGGGTCCCAGAGACCCAGTACTTC,CSVQGVPETQYF
15,TRBV27,TRBD1,NA,TRBJ2-1,TGTGCCAGCAGTTGGCGCAGGGGGTCCTACAATGAGCAGTTCTTC,CASSWRRGSYNEQFF
15,TRBV10-2,TRBD2,NA,TRBJ2-7,TGCGCCAGCAGTGTGTTAGCGGGAGAGTCGTACGAGCAGTACTTC,CASSVLAGESYEQYF
17,TRBV4-1,TRBD1,NA,TRBJ2-7,TGCGCCAGCAGCCACCATGGGGACAGGGGGTGGTCCTACGAGCAGTACTTC,CASSHHGDRGWSYEQYF
13,TRBV21-1,NA,NA,TRBJ2-4,TGTGCCAGCAGCAAAGAATTCGGAGACATTCAGTACTTC,CASSKEFGDIQYF
15,TRBV15,NA,NA,TRBJ1-1,TGTGCCACCAGCACTGAGACCCTAGGGAACACTGAAGCTTTCTTT,CATSTETLGNTEAFF
15,TRBV28,NA,NA,TRBJ2-5,TGTGCCAGCATCTCAGGTAAGGCCTTCCAAGAGACCCAGTACTTC,CASISGKAFQETQYF
15,TRBV9,NA,NA,TRBJ2-1,TGTGCCAGCAGCGTAGGTCAGGGCCCCAATGGTGAGCAGTTCTTC,CASSVGQGPNGEQFF
15,TRBV28,NA,NA,TRBJ1-5,TGTGCCAGCAGTTTACCGGGAGGGAGCAATCAGCCCCAGCATTTT,CASSLPGGSNQPQHF
15,TRBV4-1,NA,NA,TRBJ1-1,TGCGCCAGCAGCCCATTCGGAGGTATGAACACTGAAGCTTTCTTT,CASSPFGGMNTEAFF
14,TRBV18,NA,NA,TRBJ2-7,TGTGCCAGCTCACCACCATCCAGGGCTCGCGAGCAGTACTTC,CASSPPSRAREQYF
13,TRBV7-8,NA,NA,TRBJ2-7,TGTGCCAGCAGCCCTTCCAGCTCCTACGAGCAGTACTTC,CASSPSSSYEQYF
15,TRBV7-2,TRBD1,NA,TRBJ2-1,TGTGCCAGCAGCTTAATCGGACAGGGGATCTATGAGCAGTTCTTC,CASSLIGQGIYEQFF
13,TRBV5-1,NA,NA,TRBJ1-2,TGCGCCAGCAGCCTTACCAGGTCTTATGGCTACACCTTC,CASSLTRSYGYTF
13,TRBV5-1,NA,NA,TRBJ1-2,TGCGCCAGCAGCTTGAGGACAACTGATGGCTACACCTTC,CASSLRTTDGYTF
21,TRBV7-3,TRBD2,NA,TRBJ2-1,TGTGCCAGCAGCCTCCGTAATCCGGCAGAATTTACTAGCGGAGCGATCAATGAGCAGTTCTTC,CASSLRNPAEFTSGAINEQFF
14,TRBV28,NA,NA,TRBJ1-3,TGTGCCAGCACCCCATGGGGCGGCGGAAACACCATATATTTT,CASTPWGGGNTIYF
14,TRBV2,NA,NA,TRBJ2-5,TGTGCCAGCAGTGAGATCCAGCGGGAAGAGACCCAGTACTTC,CASSEIQREETQYF
15,TRBV11-2,NA,NA,TRBJ1-6,TGTGCCAGCAGTCTTTCGGACAGCCTTAATTCACCCCTCCACTTT,CASSLSDSLNSPLHF
15,TRBV19,TRBD2,NA,TRBJ2-7,TGTGCCAGTAGTATCACTAGCGGGGGGTCCTACGAGCAGTACTTC,CASSITSGGSYEQYF
17,TRBV9,TRBD2,NA,TRBJ2-1,TGTGCCAGCAGCATCGGGACTAGCGGGGACTCCTACAATGAGCAGTTCTTC,CASSIGTSGDSYNEQFF
17,TRBV7-8,TRBD2,NA,TRBJ2-7,TGTGCCAGCAGCGTACAGGGACTAGCGGGGCCTAGCTACGAGCAGTACTTC,CASSVQGLAGPSYEQYF
17,TRBV9,NA,NA,TRBJ2-4,TGTGCCAGCAGCGTAGACCCCTCGACAGGTCCTAAAAACATTCAGTACTTC,CASSVDPSTGPKNIQYF
15,TRBV19,NA,NA,TRBJ1-4,TGTGCCAGTAGTATTTTGGGAGCGACTAATGAAAAACTGTTTTTT,CASSILGATNEKLFF
14,TRBV7-3,TRBD2,NA,TRBJ2-1,TGTGCCAGCAGCCCGGGGGGGCTGGGAAATGAGCAGTTCTTC,CASSPGGLGNEQFF
14,TRBV7-9,NA,NA,TRBJ2-1,TGTGCCAGCAGCTTAGGGGGCGGCCGGGCTGAGCAGTTCTTC,CASSLGGGRAEQFF
12,TRBV29-1,NA,NA,TRBJ2-7,TGCAGCGTTTCACGGAGCCCCTACGAGCAGTACTTC,CSVSRSPYEQYF
13,TRBV19,NA,NA,TRBJ1-2,TGTGCCAGTAGTTCAGGGATGTACTATGGCTACACCTTC,CASSSGMYYGYTF
15,TRBV9,TRBD1,NA,TRBJ1-2,TGTGCCAGCAGCGTAACAGGGGGCGTGAACTATGGCTACACCTTC,CASSVTGGVNYGYTF
14,TRBV15,NA,NA,TRBJ1-4,TGTGCCACCAGCTGGTGGGGCGTCGGAGAAAAACTGTTTTTT,CATSWWGVGEKLFF
12,TRBV27,NA,NA,TRBJ2-7,TGTGCCAGCAGCCCAGGAAGTCTCGAGCAGTACTTC,CASSPGSLEQYF
15,TRBV7-3,TRBD2,NA,TRBJ2-3,TGTGCCAGCAGCTTATCCGGGGGGGCGATAGATACGCAGTATTTT,CASSLSGGAIDTQYF
13,TRBV28,TRBD1,NA,TRBJ1-1,TGTGCCAGCAGTTCCCACAGGGGGACTGAAGCTTTCTTT,CASSSHRGTEAFF
13,TRBV5-1,NA,NA,TRBJ2-3,TGCGCCAGCAACCGGGACATCACAGATACGCAGTATTTT,CASNRDITDTQYF
15,TRBV2,NA,once,TRBJ2-1,TGTGCCAGCAGACCAGGGGTACCAGGGCTAGGAGAGCAGTTCTTC,CASRPGVPGLGEQFF
13,TRBV11-3,TRBD1,NA,TRBJ1-1,TGTGCCAGCAGCACCGACAGGGGCACTGAAGCTTTCTTT,CASSTDRGTEAFF
16,TRBV12-5,TRBD1,NA,TRBJ2-1,TGTGCTAGTGGTTTGGTACTGGGACAGGGGGCTTGGGAGCAGTTCTTC,CASGLVLGQGAWEQFF
13,TRBV19,NA,NA,TRBJ1-1,TGTGCCAGTAGTATGCGGGGGCACACTGAAGCTTTCTTT,CASSMRGHTEAFF
18,TRBV19,TRBD1,NA,TRBJ1-1,TGTGCCAGTAGTGTCCCCCGGGACAGGAATTGGGGAATCACTGAAGCTTTCTTT,CASSVPRDRNWGITEAFF